This TCR beta chain originates from a study of T-cell reconstitution after alpha-beta-depleted transplantation in children. This CDR3 contains 15 residues. The germline V gene encodes CDR1 MNHEY and CDR2 SVGAGI. The V end was cut by 4 bases, the J end by 0 bases, with 12 bases between. As it was prepared, the TCRbeta library received unique molecular identifiers. TCRdb processed the PCR reads anew with MiXCR; each CDR3 protein has one entry. The sample lists hundreds of thousands of distinct CDR3 sequences, 15% to 20% occurring once. This clonotype came up many times. The J gene is TRBJ1-1, the V gene TRBV6-5; no firm D call. The sequenced sample was PBMCs from the stem cell graft donor, obtained from the stem cell graft. The sequence was collected from a human donor who donated a stem cell graft to a child with acute myeloid leukemia. The CDR3 region has the DNA TGTGCCAGCAGTTCCAGCCTGGGCATGAACACTGAAGCTTTCTTT. Protein sequence: CASSSSLGMNTEAFF.